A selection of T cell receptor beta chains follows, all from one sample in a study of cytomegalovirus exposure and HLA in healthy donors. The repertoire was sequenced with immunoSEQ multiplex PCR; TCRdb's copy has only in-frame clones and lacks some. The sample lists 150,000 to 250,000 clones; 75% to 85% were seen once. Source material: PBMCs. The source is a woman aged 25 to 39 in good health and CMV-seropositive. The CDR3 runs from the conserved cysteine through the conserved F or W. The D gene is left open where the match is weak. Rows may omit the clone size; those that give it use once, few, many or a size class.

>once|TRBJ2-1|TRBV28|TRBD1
TGTGCCAGCAGACCCATATTTACAGGGGGCTGGTATAATGAGCAGTTCTTC
CASRPIFTGGWYNEQFF
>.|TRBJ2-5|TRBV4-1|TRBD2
TGCGCCAGCAGCCAGGGGGTTAGCGGGAGTGGAGAGACCCAGTACTTC
CASSQGVSGSGETQYF
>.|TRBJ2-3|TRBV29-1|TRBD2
TGCAGCGTTGCCGGGGCGGGAGGGCGCACAGATACGCAGTATTTT
CSVAGAGGRTDTQYF
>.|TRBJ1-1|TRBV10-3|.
TGTGCCATCAGTGTGAGGACAGACACTGAAGCTTTCTTT
CAISVRTDTEAFF
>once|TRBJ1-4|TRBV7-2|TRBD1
TGTGCCAGCAGCCGGGACAGGGTTGGAGAAAAACTGTTTTTT
CASSRDRVGEKLFF
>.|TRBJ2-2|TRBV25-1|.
TGTGCCAGCAGTGACAGAGAGGAAGGTGGTTCCGGGGAGCTGTTTTTT
CASSDREEGGSGELFF
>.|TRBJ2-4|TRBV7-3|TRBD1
TGTGCCAGCAGCTTGACAGGGAGTGGAGACATTCAGTACTTC
CASSLTGSGDIQYF
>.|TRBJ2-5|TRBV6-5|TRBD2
TGTGCCAGCAGCTTCAGCGGGAGGGAGACCCAGTACTTC
CASSFSGRETQYF
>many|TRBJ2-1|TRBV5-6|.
TGTGCCAGCACCATATGGGGAGGCGAGCAGTTCTTC
CASTIWGGEQFF
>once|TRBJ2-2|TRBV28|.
TGTGCCAGTGTAGGGGGTGGCTGGGGGACCGGGGAGCTGTTTTTT
CASVGGGWGTGELFF
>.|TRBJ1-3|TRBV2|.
TGTGCCAGCAGTGAAACGGGCACCATATATTTT
CASSETGTIYF
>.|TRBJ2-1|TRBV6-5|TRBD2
TGTGCCAGCAGTTACCCAAGCGGGAGTGTTGAGCAGTTCTTC
CASSYPSGSVEQFF
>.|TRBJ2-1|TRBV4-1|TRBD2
TGCGCCAGCAGCCAAGATTCGGGAGGGCCCCCCGAGCAGTTCTTC
CASSQDSGGPPEQFF
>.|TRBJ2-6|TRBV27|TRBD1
TGTGCCACGCGGCCCGGGGGACAGGGGCGGGTAGGGGCCAACGTCCTGACTTTC
CATRPGGQGRVGANVLTF
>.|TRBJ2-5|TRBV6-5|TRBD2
TGTGCCAGCAGTCCCCACCCTAGCGGACAAGAGACCCAGTACTTC
CASSPHPSGQETQYF
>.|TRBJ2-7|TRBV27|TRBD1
TGTGCCAGCAGTTTCGGACAGGCGGGCTACGAGCAGTACTTC
CASSFGQAGYEQYF
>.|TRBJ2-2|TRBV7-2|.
TGTGCCAGCAGCTTCCTGTCCACCGGGGAGCTGTTTTTT
CASSFLSTGELFF
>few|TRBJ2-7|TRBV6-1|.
TGTGCCAGCAGTGCCAATTACGAGCAGTACTTC
CASSANYEQYF